This TCR beta chain was found in a study of T cell repertoires in cytomegalovirus infection. Study-level information: It was the public TCR beta signatures that indicated both CMV infection and matching HLA type.

TCRdb independently ran MiXCR on the reads; one entry per CDR3 protein. The sample yields 450,000 to 650,000 distinct CDR3 sequences, about 25% seen once. This clonotype has ten or more counts. The antigen is undetermined. Trimming stripped 2 bases from V and 5 bases from J, with 16 bases between. The CDR3 spans 16 residues. Germline V gene data show CDR1 as SGHTA and CDR2 as FQGNSA. Findings and caveats of the study: Public TCR beta family frequency separated CMV-and-HLA carriers, including in an independent cohort. Predominance within the ex vivo response was attributable to HLA-C-restricted CMV-specific TCR beta clonotypes.

The sequenced material came from PBMCs. The chain couples TRBV7-2 to TRBJ1-5, with D hard to call. This receptor was obtained from a human donor in good health (CMV status not recorded). Some clones in this sample may be carry-over from other donors' samples. Here the CDR3 DNA reads TGTGCCAGCAGCTTAAATACGGGCTCAATACATCAGCCCCAGCATTTT. It specifies CASSLNTGSIHQPQHF. The variable domain in full, with the rest retrieved from reference TRBV7-2 and TRBJ1-5, is GAGVSQSPSNKVTEKGKDVELRCDPISGHTALYWYRQSLGQGLEFLIYFQGNSAPDKSGLPSDRFSAERTGGSVSTLTIQRTQQEDSAVYLCASSLNTGSIHQPQHFGDGTRLSIL.